This T cell receptor (beta chain) appears in the sequencing data of a study of CD8 T cells in ankylosing spondylitis. This clonotype was observed a handful of times. Its antigen is as yet unknown. Findings and caveats of the study: The clones that were linked to disease were reported to be significantly enriched in matched synovial fluid samples from ankylosing spondylitis patients. Ankylosing spondylitis blood appeared to carry a characteristic TCR beta motif of under ten highly homologous variants. Prior work had noted some motif variants in reactive arthritis blood and synovial fluid.

Researchers built TCR beta libraries using quantitative 5'-RACE with molecular barcodes. Each CDR3 protein gets one entry after TCRdb re-called the 5' RACE reads with MiXCR. Of 300,000 to 350,000 distinct CDR3 sequences in the sample, 20% to 25% are singletons; the top ten hold under 4%. This CDR3 contains 13 residues. Trimming pared 6 bases from V and 4 bases from J, leaving 12 bases between. The germline V gene encodes CDR1 MNHNS and CDR2 SASEGT. The chain recombines TRBV6-1 with TRBJ1-2; no clear D. The clonotype was recovered from a female donor with ankylosing spondylitis or in good health (not recorded which). Source material: blood, either unsorted or a sorted T cell fraction (not recorded which). CDR3 amino acids: CASRDERSYGYTF. CDR3 bases: TGTGCCAGCAGGGACGAACGAAGCTATGGCTACACCTTC.